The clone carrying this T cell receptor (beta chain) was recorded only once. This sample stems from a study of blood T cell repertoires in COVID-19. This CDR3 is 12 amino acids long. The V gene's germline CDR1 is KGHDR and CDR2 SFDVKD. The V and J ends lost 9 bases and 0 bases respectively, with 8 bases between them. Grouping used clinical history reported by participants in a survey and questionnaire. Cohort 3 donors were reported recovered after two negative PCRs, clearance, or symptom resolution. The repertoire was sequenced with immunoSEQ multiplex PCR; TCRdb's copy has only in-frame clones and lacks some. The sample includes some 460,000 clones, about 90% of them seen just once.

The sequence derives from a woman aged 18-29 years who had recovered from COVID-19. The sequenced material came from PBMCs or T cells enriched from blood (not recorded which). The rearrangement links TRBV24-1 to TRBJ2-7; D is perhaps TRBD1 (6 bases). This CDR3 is CATSGDSYEQYF. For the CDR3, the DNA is TGTGCCACCTCAGGGGACTCCTACGAGCAGTACTTC.